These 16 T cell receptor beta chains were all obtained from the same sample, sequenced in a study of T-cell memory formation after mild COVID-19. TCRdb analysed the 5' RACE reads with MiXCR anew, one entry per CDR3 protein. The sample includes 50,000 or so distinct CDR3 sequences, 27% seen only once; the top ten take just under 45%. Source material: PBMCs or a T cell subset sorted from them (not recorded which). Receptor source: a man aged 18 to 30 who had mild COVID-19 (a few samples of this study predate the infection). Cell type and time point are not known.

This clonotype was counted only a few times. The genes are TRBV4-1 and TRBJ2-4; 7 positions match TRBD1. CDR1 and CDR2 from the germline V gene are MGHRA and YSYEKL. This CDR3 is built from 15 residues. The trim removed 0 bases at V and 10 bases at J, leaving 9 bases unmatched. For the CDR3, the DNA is TGCGCCAGCAGCCAAGAAGTGGGACAGAATCGTATTCAGTACTTC. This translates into CASSQEVGQNRIQYF.

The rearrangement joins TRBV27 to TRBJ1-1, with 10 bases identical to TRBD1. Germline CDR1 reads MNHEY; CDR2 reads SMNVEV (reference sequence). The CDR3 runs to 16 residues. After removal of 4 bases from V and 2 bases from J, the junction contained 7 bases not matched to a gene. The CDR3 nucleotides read TGTGCCAGCAGTTCTTTAGGGACAGGGGCCAACACTGAAGCTTTCTTT. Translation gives CASSSLGTGANTEAFF.

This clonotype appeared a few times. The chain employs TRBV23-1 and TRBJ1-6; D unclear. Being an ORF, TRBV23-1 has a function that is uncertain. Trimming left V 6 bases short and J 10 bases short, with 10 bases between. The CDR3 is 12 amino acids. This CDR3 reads CASSRGLSPLHF. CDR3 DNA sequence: TGCGCCAGCAGCCGGGGTTTGTCACCCCTCCACTTT.

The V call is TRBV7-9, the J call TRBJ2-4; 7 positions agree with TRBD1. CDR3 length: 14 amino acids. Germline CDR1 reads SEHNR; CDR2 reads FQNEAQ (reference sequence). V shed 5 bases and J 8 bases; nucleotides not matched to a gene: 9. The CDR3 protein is CASSETGLSHIQYF. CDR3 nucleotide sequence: TGTGCCAGCAGCGAGACAGGGCTTAGCCACATTCAGTACTTC.

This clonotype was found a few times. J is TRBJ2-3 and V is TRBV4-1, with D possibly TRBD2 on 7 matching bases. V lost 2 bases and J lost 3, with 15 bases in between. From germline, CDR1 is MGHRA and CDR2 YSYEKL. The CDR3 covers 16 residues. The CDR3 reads CASSQPRRGGTDTQYF. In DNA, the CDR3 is TGCGCCAGCAGCCAACCTAGAAGGGGGGGGACAGATACGCAGTATTTT.

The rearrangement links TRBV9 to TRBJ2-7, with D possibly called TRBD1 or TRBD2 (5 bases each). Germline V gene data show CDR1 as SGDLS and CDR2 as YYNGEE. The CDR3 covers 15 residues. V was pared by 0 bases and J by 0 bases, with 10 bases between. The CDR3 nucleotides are TGTGCCAGCAGCGTAGGGGGGAGTAGCTCCTACGAGCAGTACTTC. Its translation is CASSVGGSSSYEQYF.

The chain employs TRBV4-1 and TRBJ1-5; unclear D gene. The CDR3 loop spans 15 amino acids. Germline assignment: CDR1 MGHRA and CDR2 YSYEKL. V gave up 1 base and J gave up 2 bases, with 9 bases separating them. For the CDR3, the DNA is TGCGCCAGCAGCCAAGGCAAGCAGGGCAATCAGCCCCAGCATTTT. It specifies CASSQGKQGNQPQHF.

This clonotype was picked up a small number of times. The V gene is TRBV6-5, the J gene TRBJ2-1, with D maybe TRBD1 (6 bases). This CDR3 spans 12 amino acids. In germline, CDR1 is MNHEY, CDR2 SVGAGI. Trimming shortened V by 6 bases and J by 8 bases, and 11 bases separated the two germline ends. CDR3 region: CASRTGLDEQFF. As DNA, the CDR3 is TGTGCCAGCAGAACAGGGTTGGATGAGCAGTTCTTC.

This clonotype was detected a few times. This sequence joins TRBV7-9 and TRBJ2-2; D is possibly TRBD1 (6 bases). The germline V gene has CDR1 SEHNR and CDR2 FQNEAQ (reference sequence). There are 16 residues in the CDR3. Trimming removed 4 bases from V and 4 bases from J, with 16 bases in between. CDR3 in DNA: TGTGCCAGCAGCTCAACAACCGGACAGAGCACCGGGGAGCTGTTTTTT. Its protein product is CASSSTTGQSTGELFF.

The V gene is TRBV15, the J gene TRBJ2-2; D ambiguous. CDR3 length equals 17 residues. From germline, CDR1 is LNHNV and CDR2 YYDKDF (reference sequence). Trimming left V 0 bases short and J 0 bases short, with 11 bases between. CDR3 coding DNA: TGTGCCACCAGCAGAGATCGTGGCATCGCGAACACCGGGGAGCTGTTTTTT. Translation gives CATSRDRGIANTGELFF.

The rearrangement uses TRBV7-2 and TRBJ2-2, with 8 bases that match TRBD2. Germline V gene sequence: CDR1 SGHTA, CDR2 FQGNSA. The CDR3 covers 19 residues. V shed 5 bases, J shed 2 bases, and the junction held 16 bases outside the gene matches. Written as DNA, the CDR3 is TGTGCCAGCAGCCTCCCCCTTTTTCGAGCGGGGGCCAACACCGGGGAGCTGTTTTTT. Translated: CASSLPLFRAGANTGELFF.

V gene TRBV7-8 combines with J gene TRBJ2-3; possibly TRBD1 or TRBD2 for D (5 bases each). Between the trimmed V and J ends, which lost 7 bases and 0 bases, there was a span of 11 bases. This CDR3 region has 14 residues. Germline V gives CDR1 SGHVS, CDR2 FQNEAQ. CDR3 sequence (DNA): TGTGCCAGCACCATGGGACCGAGCACAGATACGCAGTATTTT. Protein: CASTMGPSTDTQYF.

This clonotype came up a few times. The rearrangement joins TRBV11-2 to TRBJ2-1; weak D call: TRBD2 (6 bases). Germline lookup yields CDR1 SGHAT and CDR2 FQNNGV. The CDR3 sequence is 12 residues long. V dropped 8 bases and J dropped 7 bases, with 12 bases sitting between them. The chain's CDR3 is CASQIGRNEQFF. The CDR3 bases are TGTGCCAGCCAGATAGGGAGGAATGAGCAGTTCTTC.

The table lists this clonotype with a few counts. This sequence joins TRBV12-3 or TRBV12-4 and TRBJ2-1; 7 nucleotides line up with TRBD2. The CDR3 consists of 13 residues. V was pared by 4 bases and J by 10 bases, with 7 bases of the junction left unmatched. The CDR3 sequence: CASSSKRGFEQFF. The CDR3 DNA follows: TGTGCCAGCAGTTCAAAGCGGGGTTTCGAGCAGTTCTTC.

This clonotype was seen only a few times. The CDR3 is CASVRGAGNTEAFF. The CDR3 DNA follows: TGTGCCAGCGTCAGGGGGGCTGGGAACACTGAAGCTTTCTTT. The chain combines TRBV12-3 or TRBV12-4 with TRBJ1-1; 7 bases map to TRBD1. V dropped 8 bases and J dropped 1; count of bases not matched to a gene: 7. The CDR3 length is 14 residues.

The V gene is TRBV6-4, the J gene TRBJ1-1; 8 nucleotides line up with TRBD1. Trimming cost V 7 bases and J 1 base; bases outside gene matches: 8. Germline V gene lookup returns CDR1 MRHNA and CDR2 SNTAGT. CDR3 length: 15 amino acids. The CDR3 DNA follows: TGTGCCAGCAAGAACCAAGACAGGGGGAACACTGAAGCTTTCTTT. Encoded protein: CASKNQDRGNTEAFF.